A selection of T cell receptor beta chains follows, all from one sample in a study of human T cells and chemical hapten exposure. TCRdb re-derived calls from the RACE reads in MiXCR, one entry per CDR3 protein. The sample records 27,000 or so distinct CDR3 sequences, 9.4% being singletons. Sequences were derived from whole blood, sampled in connection with sensitization to the hapten diphenylcyclopropenone (DPC). Source of these receptors: a man aged 30-40 years with alopecia areata. Some clones in this sample may be carry-over from other donors' samples. CDR3s include the opening cysteine and the closing phenylalanine or tryptophan. The order of the fields is clone size, V gene, D gene, J gene, CDR3 protein, CDR3 DNA. The D gene is left open where the match is weak. Only some rows state a clone size, as once, few, many or a class for expanded clones.

NA	TRBV30	TRBD2	TRBJ2-3	CAWQRGEPHGTQYF	TGTGCCTGGCAGCGGGGGGAACCGCATGGTACGCAGTATTTT
many	TRBV20-1	NA	TRBJ1-6	CSAREGQGYRNGSPLHF	TGCAGTGCTAGAGAAGGTCAGGGATATCGTAACGGTTCACCCCTCCACTTT
many	TRBV20-1	NA	TRBJ2-3	CSAAPRGLGDTQYF	TGCAGTGCTGCCCCCCGAGGTCTGGGGGATACGCAGTATTTT
few	TRBV18	NA	TRBJ2-7	CASSPGGGNQNEQYF	TGTGCCAGCTCACCAGGCGGAGGCAACCAGAACGAGCAGTACTTC
NA	TRBV27	NA	TRBJ2-4	CASSLRAKNIQYF	TGTGCCAGCAGTTTAAGAGCCAAAAACATTCAGTACTTC
many	TRBV2	NA	TRBJ1-1	CASSEMSTEAFF	TGTGCCAGCAGTGAAATGAGCACTGAAGCTTTCTTT
few	TRBV2	NA	TRBJ2-7	CASRTSNYEQYF	TGTGCCAGCAGGACTAGTAACTACGAGCAGTACTTC
NA	TRBV11-2	TRBD2	TRBJ2-3	CASSLGVSSGRGTDTQYF	TGTGCCAGCAGCTTAGGTGTGAGTAGCGGGAGGGGCACAGATACGCAGTATTTT
many	TRBV27	TRBD1	TRBJ2-3	CASSWTGGTDTQYF	TGTGCCAGCAGTTGGACAGGGGGGACAGATACGCAGTATTTT
few	TRBV7-6	TRBD1	TRBJ2-3	CASSSGDRETDTQYF	TGTGCCAGCAGCTCTGGAGACAGGGAGACAGATACGCAGTATTTT
few	TRBV11-3	TRBD1	TRBJ2-1	CASSSGQGYYNEQFF	TGTGCCAGCAGCTCAGGACAGGGGTACTACAATGAGCAGTTCTTC
few	TRBV7-9	NA	TRBJ2-6	CASSSNLANVLTF	TGTGCCAGCAGCTCGAACCTGGCCAACGTCCTGACTTTC
many	TRBV29-1	TRBD2	TRBJ2-2	CSFSGITGELFF	TGCAGCTTTAGCGGGATCACCGGGGAGCTGTTTTTT
NA	TRBV30	NA	TRBJ2-3	CAWRDSDTQNF	TGTGCCTGGAGGGATTCCGATACGCAGAATTTT
NA	TRBV3-1	NA	TRBJ1-1	CASSQEPGRQNTEAFF	TGTGCCAGCAGCCAAGAACCGGGACGGCAGAACACTGAAGCTTTCTTT
NA	TRBV12-3/TRBV12-4	TRBD2	TRBJ2-2	CASSLGLAGHLNTGELFF	TGTGCCAGCAGTTTAGGACTAGCGGGACATCTGAACACCGGGGAGCTGTTTTTT
few	TRBV11-2	NA	TRBJ1-2	CASSESLGLRYGYTF	TGTGCCAGCAGCGAATCACTGGGGCTGCGTTATGGCTACACCTTC
NA	TRBV18	NA	TRBJ2-6	CASSENRPSGANVLTF	TGTGCCAGCTCAGAGAACAGGCCCTCTGGGGCCAACGTCCTGACTTTC
many	TRBV4-3	NA	TRBJ2-5	CASSQYGEQHQETQYF	TGCGCCAGCAGCCAATACGGTGAACAGCACCAAGAGACCCAGTACTTC
many	TRBV29-1	NA	TRBJ1-2	CSVKAGYGYTF	TGCAGCGTTAAGGCTGGCTATGGCTACACCTTC
NA	TRBV4-1	NA	TRBJ2-5	CASSQAIQETQYF	TGCGCCAGCAGCCAAGCCATACAAGAGACCCAGTACTTC
many	TRBV18	NA	TRBJ1-2	CASSPSEGAPYGYTF	TGTGCCAGCTCACCATCTGAGGGCGCCCCCTATGGCTACACCTTC
many	TRBV6-2/TRBV6-3	TRBD1	TRBJ2-2	CASMVTGVTGELFF	TGTGCCAGCATGGTCACAGGGGTCACCGGGGAGCTGTTTTTT
few	TRBV7-9	NA	TRBJ2-3	CASSAQGSIPDTQYF	TGTGCCAGCAGCGCCCAGGGTAGCATTCCAGATACGCAGTATTTT
many	TRBV5-8	TRBD2	TRBJ2-3	CASSPREAGGPDTQYF	TGTGCCAGCAGCCCGAGGGAAGCGGGGGGGCCAGATACGCAGTATTTT
few	TRBV27	TRBD2	TRBJ2-7	CASSSGLAGEQYF	TGTGCCAGCAGTTCTGGACTAGCTGGAGAGCAGTACTTC
NA	TRBV24-1	NA	TRBJ2-3	CATSDARSDTQYF	TGTGCCACCAGTGATGCCCGGTCAGATACGCAGTATTTT
NA	TRBV20-1	TRBD1	TRBJ1-4	CSARGGTVDEKLFF	TGCAGTGCTAGAGGGGGGACAGTAGATGAAAAACTGTTTTTT
few	TRBV5-3	TRBD1	TRBJ2-2	CARSLGGPNTGELFF	TGTGCCAGAAGCTTAGGGGGCCCGAACACCGGGGAGCTGTTTTTT
many	TRBV12-3/TRBV12-4	TRBD1	TRBJ2-3	CASRQQGVGTDTQYF	TGTGCCAGCAGGCAACAGGGGGTGGGCACAGATACGCAGTATTTT
NA	TRBV12-3/TRBV12-4	NA	TRBJ1-2	CASSFAGRGYGYTF	TGTGCCAGCAGTTTCGCAGGGCGAGGCTATGGCTACACCTTC
many	TRBV27	NA	TRBJ1-1	CASSFGTMNTEAFF	TGTGCCAGCAGTTTTGGCACAATGAACACTGAAGCTTTCTTT